This is a list of T cell receptor beta chains from one sample in a study of shared clonotypes between healthy human individuals. Sequencing was performed with immunoSEQ multiplex PCR; in TCRdb, only in-frame clones are kept and a portion is missing. The sample lists 2 million to 2.5 million clones, approximately 93% occurring once. The sequencing input was naive CD4+ T cells from PBMCs. The receptors derive from a young man in good health. Some clones in this sample may be carry-over from other donors' samples. Each CDR3 is given with its conserved first and last residue. D genes are given only for firm matches. Clone size is shown for a subset of rows, as once, few, many or a class of expanded clone.

V,J,D,size,CDR3,DNA
TRBV5-4,TRBJ1-2,NA,NA,CASSPPLAIRGYTF,TGTGCCAGCAGCCCCCCCCTAGCAATACGGGGCTACACCTTC
TRBV19,TRBJ2-5,TRBD1,few,CASSIVTGGIETQYF,TGTGCCAGTAGTATAGTGACAGGGGGCATAGAGACCCAGTACTTC
TRBV9,TRBJ2-2,NA,NA,CASSMTVNTGELFF,TGTGCCAGCAGCATGACGGTTAACACCGGGGAGCTGTTTTTT
TRBV9,TRBJ2-3,TRBD2,NA,CASAGGPTDTQYF,TGTGCCAGCGCGGGAGGGCCCACAGATACGCAGTATTTT
TRBV2,TRBJ1-2,NA,NA,CASSGRGAELPNYGYTF,TGTGCCAGCAGTGGTAGGGGGGCAGAACTTCCAAACTATGGCTACACCTTC
TRBV18,TRBJ2-1,NA,NA,CASSPPSLGIMEFF,TGTGCCAGCTCACCACCTTCGTTGGGTATAATGGAGTTCTTC
TRBV27,TRBJ2-3,TRBD2,NA,CASSLRAPGLASLLPQYF,TGTGCCAGCAGTTTACGCGCCCCGGGACTAGCCTCTCTTCTCCCGCAGTATTTT
TRBV19,TRBJ1-1,NA,NA,CASTFRRPNTEAFF,TGTGCCAGTACCTTCAGGCGACCTAACACTGAAGCTTTCTTT
TRBV4-2,TRBJ2-5,NA,NA,CASSQDRTARQTQYF,TGTGCCAGCAGCCAAGATAGGACGGCTCGGCAGACCCAGTACTTC
TRBV20-1,TRBJ1-2,NA,NA,CSASANYGYTF,TGCAGTGCTAGTGCGAACTATGGCTACACCTTC
TRBV28,TRBJ1-3,NA,NA,CASDTGPGNTIYF,TGTGCCAGCGATACAGGGCCTGGAAACACCATATATTTT
TRBV5-1,TRBJ2-2,TRBD2,NA,CASSLFGTTNTGELFF,TGCGCCAGCAGCTTGTTCGGGACTACAAACACCGGGGAGCTGTTTTTT
TRBV5-1,TRBJ1-4,NA,NA,CASSLGKYGGLIHEKLFF,TGCGCCAGCAGCTTGGGGAAGTACGGGGGACTCATACATGAAAAACTGTTTTTT
TRBV5-4,TRBJ2-3,TRBD2,NA,CASSLGGRAAGPGTQYF,TGTGCCAGCAGCTTGGGCGGGAGGGCCGCCGGCCCCGGTACGCAGTATTTT
TRBV19,TRBJ1-1,NA,once,CASSIDGSGGTEAFF,TGTGCCAGTAGTATAGATGGGAGTGGGGGAACTGAAGCTTTCTTT
TRBV7-6,TRBJ2-5,NA,NA,CASSLSGIQETQYF,TGTGCCAGCAGCTTAAGCGGAATCCAAGAGACCCAGTACTTC
TRBV11-2,TRBJ2-7,TRBD2,NA,CASSTRVSGSFYEQYF,TGTGCCAGCAGCACCCGGGTGAGCGGGAGTTTCTACGAGCAGTACTTC
TRBV29-1,TRBJ2-7,TRBD2,NA,CSVAYGTSGTYEQYF,TGCAGCGTTGCGTATGGGACTAGCGGAACCTACGAGCAGTACTTC
TRBV7-9,TRBJ2-5,NA,once,CASSLGGRQETQYF,TGTGCCAGCAGCTTAGGCGGCAGGCAAGAGACCCAGTACTTC
TRBV18,TRBJ2-7,TRBD2,once,CASSPGRDEQYF,TGTGCCAGCTCACCGGGGAGGGACGAGCAGTACTTC
TRBV10-3,TRBJ2-1,TRBD1,NA,CAIERGPGQGAEEQFF,TGTGCCATCGAGAGAGGGCCGGGACAGGGGGCAGAGGAGCAGTTCTTC
TRBV25-1,TRBJ1-5,NA,NA,CASSGGGAVNQPQHF,TGTGCCAGCAGTGGCGGGGGCGCGGTCAATCAGCCCCAGCATTTT
TRBV19,TRBJ1-1,TRBD1,few,CASSWDRGSPEAFF,TGTGCCAGTAGCTGGGACAGGGGAAGCCCTGAAGCTTTCTTT
TRBV29-1,TRBJ2-2,NA,once,CSVTVSGELFF,TGCAGCGTCACAGTCTCCGGGGAGCTGTTTTTT
TRBV30,TRBJ2-7,TRBD2,NA,CAWNSGRGEQYF,TGTGCCTGGAATAGCGGGAGAGGGGAGCAGTACTTC
TRBV28,TRBJ1-4,TRBD1,NA,CATEDRSLTTNEKLFF,TGTGCCACTGAGGACAGGAGTCTTACAACTAATGAAAAACTGTTTTTT
TRBV2,TRBJ2-1,TRBD1,once,CASTRTGMGSNEQFF,TGTGCCAGCACACGGACAGGGATGGGTAGCAATGAGCAGTTCTTC
TRBV6-1,TRBJ2-7,TRBD1,NA,CASSIGQGSYEQYF,TGTGCCAGCAGTATCGGACAGGGGTCCTACGAGCAGTACTTC
TRBV15,TRBJ2-7,NA,NA,CATSREGAGRSYEQYF,TGTGCCACCAGCAGGGAAGGGGCGGGCCGCTCCTACGAGCAGTACTTC
TRBV5-4,TRBJ2-1,NA,NA,CASSLDQRVISYNEQFF,TGTGCCAGCAGCTTGGACCAGCGGGTTATCTCCTACAATGAGCAGTTCTTC
TRBV7-2,TRBJ2-2,TRBD1,NA,CASRPGQAGTGELFF,TGTGCCAGCAGGCCGGGACAGGCGGGAACCGGGGAGCTGTTTTTT
TRBV18,TRBJ1-2,TRBD1,NA,CASSPVGQGPNYGYTF,TGTGCCAGCTCACCCGTGGGACAGGGACCTAACTATGGCTACACCTTC
TRBV11-2,TRBJ2-3,TRBD2,NA,CASSSRTSGRARTDTQYF,TGTGCCAGCAGCTCAAGGACTAGCGGGAGGGCCCGAACAGATACGCAGTATTTT
TRBV19,TRBJ1-5,NA,few,CASSVRGVLDQPQHF,TGTGCCAGTAGTGTCCGGGGGGTTTTGGATCAGCCCCAGCATTTT
TRBV5-4,TRBJ1-1,NA,NA,CASSLDRVGSYTEAFF,TGTGCCAGCAGCTTGGACAGGGTTGGTAGTTACACTGAAGCTTTCTTT
TRBV28,TRBJ2-7,NA,NA,CASSLFGERGSYEQYF,TGTGCCAGCAGTTTATTCGGGGAGCGAGGCTCCTACGAGCAGTACTTC
TRBV5-1,TRBJ2-3,NA,once,CASSLEPTDTQYF,TGCGCCAGCAGCTTGGAACCCACAGATACGCAGTATTTT
TRBV2,TRBJ2-6,NA,NA,CASSEAGLGANVLTF,TGTGCCAGCAGTGAAGCTGGTCTGGGGGCCAACGTCCTGACTTTC
TRBV28,TRBJ2-1,TRBD2,NA,CASSLLGLAGSNEQFF,TGTGCCAGCAGTTTATTAGGGCTAGCGGGCTCCAATGAGCAGTTCTTC
TRBV5-1,TRBJ2-5,NA,NA,CASCPSAQETQYF,TGCGCCAGCTGCCCTAGCGCACAAGAGACCCAGTACTTC
TRBV11-3,TRBJ2-2,NA,NA,CASSLIAGVDTGELFF,TGTGCCAGCAGCTTAATAGCTGGGGTGGACACCGGGGAGCTGTTTTTT
TRBV11-2,TRBJ1-1,NA,NA,CASSLEGVGDTEAFF,TGTGCCAGCAGCCTCGAGGGGGTTGGCGACACTGAAGCTTTCTTT
TRBV12-5,TRBJ2-3,NA,NA,CASGTGTPTDTQYF,TGTGCTAGTGGAACCGGGACACCGACAGATACGCAGTATTTT
TRBV7-3,TRBJ2-5,NA,NA,CASSLGQAHQETQYF,TGTGCCAGCAGCTTAGGGCAGGCTCACCAAGAGACCCAGTACTTC
TRBV7-3,TRBJ2-5,TRBD2,NA,CASSSGLAGPWETQYF,TGTGCCAGCAGCTCGGGACTAGCGGGACCATGGGAGACCCAGTACTTC